These T cell receptor beta chains were read from a single sample in a study of blood T cell repertoires in COVID-19. The table came from immunoSEQ multiplex PCR; TCRdb's copy has only in-frame clones and leaves some out. The repertoire consists of over 150,000 clones, with roughly 87% occurring once and the leading ten covering just under 4%. Sequenced material: peripheral blood. The receptors were sampled from a woman aged 55-69 years who had recovered from COVID-19. The CDR3 runs from the conserved cysteine through the conserved F or W. The order of the fields is D gene, V gene, J gene, clone size, CDR3 DNA, CDR3 protein. D genes are given only for firm matches. Not all rows give a size; the values are once, few, many and, for expanded clones, a class.

d_gene: .; v_gene: TRBV5-1; j_gene: TRBJ1-4; abundance: .; CDR3nt: TGCGCCAGCAGCTTCGGAGCAACTAATGAAAAACTGTTTTTT; CDR3aa: CASSFGATNEKLFF
d_gene: .; v_gene: TRBV5-1; j_gene: TRBJ2-5; abundance: .; CDR3nt: TGCGCCAGCAGCATCAGAGACAGAGAGTACCAAGAGACCCAGTACTTC; CDR3aa: CASSIRDREYQETQYF
d_gene: TRBD1; v_gene: TRBV19; j_gene: TRBJ1-5; abundance: .; CDR3nt: TGTGCCAGTAGTACGCAGGGGGCGGCGGGTCAGCCCCAGCATTTT; CDR3aa: CASSTQGAAGQPQHF
d_gene: .; v_gene: TRBV5-1; j_gene: TRBJ1-2; abundance: .; CDR3nt: TGCGCCAGCAGCTTGGCCCTCCCCGGCTATGGCTACACCTTC; CDR3aa: CASSLALPGYGYTF
d_gene: .; v_gene: TRBV5-5; j_gene: TRBJ1-2; abundance: .; CDR3nt: TGTGCCAGCAGCCCAGTGACAGGAAACTATGGCTACACCTTC; CDR3aa: CASSPVTGNYGYTF
d_gene: TRBD2; v_gene: TRBV3-1/TRBV3-2; j_gene: TRBJ2-5; abundance: few; CDR3nt: TGTGCCAGCAGCCAGCGAGGGACTAGCGAAGAGACCCAGTACTTC; CDR3aa: CASSQRGTSEETQYF
d_gene: .; v_gene: TRBV5-1; j_gene: TRBJ1-1; abundance: .; CDR3nt: TGCGCCAGCAGTAGCGGGGGGCAGGGGAAGGCTGAAGCTTTCTTT; CDR3aa: CASSSGGQGKAEAFF
d_gene: .; v_gene: TRBV10-3; j_gene: TRBJ1-2; abundance: .; CDR3nt: TGTGCCATCAGTGAGTCCGAAGGGGGGGATATTAACTATGGCTACACCTTC; CDR3aa: CAISESEGGDINYGYTF
d_gene: TRBD2; v_gene: TRBV12-3/TRBV12-4; j_gene: TRBJ2-3; abundance: .; CDR3nt: TGTGCCGGGAGGGGACTCACAGATACGCAGTATTTT; CDR3aa: CAGRGLTDTQYF
d_gene: TRBD1; v_gene: TRBV29-1; j_gene: TRBJ1-1; abundance: .; CDR3nt: TGCAGCGTGAGTATGGGACAGGGGACTGAAGCTTTCTTT; CDR3aa: CSVSMGQGTEAFF
d_gene: TRBD1; v_gene: TRBV28; j_gene: TRBJ1-2; abundance: once; CDR3nt: TGTGCCAGCACCGGACAGGGAACCTTGGGTGGCTACACCTTC; CDR3aa: CASTGQGTLGGYTF
d_gene: TRBD2; v_gene: TRBV7-8; j_gene: TRBJ2-1; abundance: .; CDR3nt: TGTGCCAGCAGCTTAGCGCTCCTAGCGGGGGTCAATGAGCAGTTCTTC; CDR3aa: CASSLALLAGVNEQFF
d_gene: .; v_gene: TRBV28; j_gene: TRBJ1-1; abundance: few; CDR3nt: TGTGCCAGCAGTTTAGGGGGGAACACAGCTAGCAAAGCTTTCTTT; CDR3aa: CASSLGGNTASKAFF
d_gene: .; v_gene: TRBV14; j_gene: TRBJ2-3; abundance: .; CDR3nt: TGTGCCAGCAGCCAACAGGGAACAGATACGCAGTATTTT; CDR3aa: CASSQQGTDTQYF
d_gene: TRBD1; v_gene: TRBV10-2; j_gene: TRBJ2-7; abundance: .; CDR3nt: TGCGCCAGCAGTGAGGCCGGGACAGGGATTTACGAGCAGTACTTC; CDR3aa: CASSEAGTGIYEQYF
d_gene: TRBD2; v_gene: TRBV2; j_gene: TRBJ2-3; abundance: .; CDR3nt: TGTGCCAGCAGCGCCGGGACTAGTACCACAGATACGCAGTATTTT; CDR3aa: CASSAGTSTTDTQYF
d_gene: .; v_gene: TRBV14; j_gene: TRBJ2-3; abundance: once; CDR3nt: TGTGCCAGCAGCTCTCTTCGGGGCACAGATACGCAGTATTTT; CDR3aa: CASSSLRGTDTQYF
d_gene: TRBD1; v_gene: TRBV28; j_gene: TRBJ1-5; abundance: .; CDR3nt: TGTGCCAGCAGCCCGGGACAGGGGCAACATTTT; CDR3aa: CASSPGQGQHF
d_gene: TRBD2; v_gene: TRBV19; j_gene: TRBJ2-3; abundance: .; CDR3nt: TGTGCCAGTAGTATTCTGGCTAGCGGGGGCGCGGGGGCAGATACGCAGTATTTT; CDR3aa: CASSILASGGAGADTQYF
d_gene: .; v_gene: TRBV5-1; j_gene: TRBJ2-7; abundance: .; CDR3nt: TGCGCCAGCAGCTTTACAGGGTCCCACGAGCAGTACTTC; CDR3aa: CASSFTGSHEQYF
d_gene: .; v_gene: TRBV7-2; j_gene: TRBJ2-1; abundance: .; CDR3nt: TGTGCCAGCAGCACTAGTGTAAGGGACTACAATGAGCAGTTCTTC; CDR3aa: CASSTSVRDYNEQFF
d_gene: TRBD1; v_gene: TRBV9; j_gene: TRBJ1-2; abundance: .; CDR3nt: TGTGCCAGCAGCGCGATACAAAGGACAGGGATCTATGGCTACACCTTC; CDR3aa: CASSAIQRTGIYGYTF
d_gene: TRBD2; v_gene: TRBV6-5; j_gene: TRBJ2-1; abundance: few; CDR3nt: TGTGCCAGCAGACTAAGCGGGGGTTACAATGAGCAGTTCTTC; CDR3aa: CASRLSGGYNEQFF
d_gene: .; v_gene: TRBV6-1; j_gene: TRBJ1-5; abundance: .; CDR3nt: TGTGCCAGCAGTGAAACCCGAGCCCAACCCCAGCATTTT; CDR3aa: CASSETRAQPQHF
d_gene: TRBD2; v_gene: TRBV14; j_gene: TRBJ2-1; abundance: .; CDR3nt: TGTGCCAGCAGCCAAGCGGGGCGGGGGGGTTACAATGAGCAGTTCTTC; CDR3aa: CASSQAGRGGYNEQFF
d_gene: .; v_gene: TRBV19; j_gene: TRBJ1-1; abundance: .; CDR3nt: TGTGCCAGTAGTACCCCTCGGGGGGCGAACACTGAAGCTTTCTTT; CDR3aa: CASSTPRGANTEAFF
d_gene: .; v_gene: TRBV25-1; j_gene: TRBJ2-3; abundance: .; CDR3nt: TGTGCCAGCAGCCGGGACTTCTCAGATACGCAGTATTTT; CDR3aa: CASSRDFSDTQYF
d_gene: TRBD1; v_gene: TRBV7-9; j_gene: TRBJ1-4; abundance: .; CDR3nt: TGTGCCAGCAGCTACAAACCGACAGGGGTAGAGGAAAAACTGTTTTTT; CDR3aa: CASSYKPTGVEEKLFF
d_gene: .; v_gene: TRBV5-5; j_gene: TRBJ2-3; abundance: once; CDR3nt: TGTGCCAGCAGCTTGATGGGGGCCCATGATACGCAGTATTTT; CDR3aa: CASSLMGAHDTQYF
d_gene: .; v_gene: TRBV5-1; j_gene: TRBJ1-5; abundance: .; CDR3nt: TGCGCCAGCAGCTTGGAGGGACTCCGAAATCAGCCCCAGCATTTT; CDR3aa: CASSLEGLRNQPQHF
d_gene: .; v_gene: TRBV6-1; j_gene: TRBJ2-5; abundance: .; CDR3nt: TGTGCCAGCAGTGACGTCCGGGTAGGGGTGCAAGAGACCCAGTACTTC; CDR3aa: CASSDVRVGVQETQYF
d_gene: .; v_gene: TRBV7-3; j_gene: TRBJ2-3; abundance: .; CDR3nt: TGTGCCAGCAGCCGGCCTAGCGAGACGCAGTATTTT; CDR3aa: CASSRPSETQYF
d_gene: TRBD2; v_gene: TRBV10-3; j_gene: TRBJ2-5; abundance: .; CDR3nt: TGTGCCATCAGTGGGACTAGCGGGGGGTACCAAGAGACCCAGTACTTC; CDR3aa: CAISGTSGGYQETQYF
d_gene: .; v_gene: TRBV7-6; j_gene: TRBJ2-5; abundance: .; CDR3nt: TGTGCCAGCAGCTTAATCGCGGAACTCCAAGAGACCCAGTACTTC; CDR3aa: CASSLIAELQETQYF
d_gene: .; v_gene: TRBV7-9; j_gene: TRBJ2-5; abundance: once; CDR3nt: TGTGCCAGCAGCTTTTCAGCGGTACGCGGAGAGACCCAGTACTTC; CDR3aa: CASSFSAVRGETQYF
d_gene: .; v_gene: TRBV7-7; j_gene: TRBJ2-5; abundance: .; CDR3nt: TGTGCTAGCAGCTTAGCCGGAGGCCAGCAAGAGACCCAGTACTTC; CDR3aa: CASSLAGGQQETQYF
d_gene: TRBD1; v_gene: TRBV2; j_gene: TRBJ1-6; abundance: .; CDR3nt: TGTGCCAGCAGACGGACAGGGGGCGGTTCACCCCTCCACTTT; CDR3aa: CASRRTGGGSPLHF
d_gene: .; v_gene: TRBV19; j_gene: TRBJ1-2; abundance: few; CDR3nt: TGTGCCAGTAGTACCGAGACAGGACCGCTTGGCTATGGCTACACCTTC; CDR3aa: CASSTETGPLGYGYTF
d_gene: .; v_gene: TRBV5-6; j_gene: TRBJ2-7; abundance: .; CDR3nt: TGTGCCAGCAGCCTGGGGGGCAGGGCTTACGAGCAGTACTTC; CDR3aa: CASSLGGRAYEQYF
d_gene: TRBD2; v_gene: TRBV7-6; j_gene: TRBJ2-3; abundance: .; CDR3nt: TGTGCCAGCAGCTTAAGGGTCGGCGGGGGAACAGATACGCAGTATTTT; CDR3aa: CASSLRVGGGTDTQYF
d_gene: .; v_gene: TRBV28; j_gene: TRBJ1-1; abundance: .; CDR3nt: TGTGCCAGCAGTTTTACAGGGAGGGGCACTGAAGCTTTCTTT; CDR3aa: CASSFTGRGTEAFF
d_gene: .; v_gene: TRBV6-1; j_gene: TRBJ1-3; abundance: .; CDR3nt: TGTGCCAGCAGTGAACAGAACTCTGGAAACACCATATATTTT; CDR3aa: CASSEQNSGNTIYF
d_gene: .; v_gene: TRBV30; j_gene: TRBJ1-3; abundance: .; CDR3nt: TGTGCCGGCCCTACAGGTCCTGGAAACACCATATATTTT; CDR3aa: CAGPTGPGNTIYF
d_gene: .; v_gene: TRBV7-2; j_gene: TRBJ1-1; abundance: .; CDR3nt: TGTGCCAGCAGCCGGAGAGGGGGACATCGTGAAGCTTTCTTT; CDR3aa: CASSRRGGHREAFF
d_gene: TRBD2; v_gene: TRBV11-2; j_gene: TRBJ2-3; abundance: .; CDR3nt: TGTGCCAGCAGCTTATGGAGCGGGGGGCGCACAGATACGCAGTATTTT; CDR3aa: CASSLWSGGRTDTQYF